This T cell receptor (beta chain) was observed in a study of blood T cell repertoires in COVID-19. The overall study: COVID-19 samples from acute and convalescent phases originated in the United States, Italy and Spain. The cDNA or gDNA used as material had been derived from T cells, B-cell-depleted T cells, or PBMCs.

In the original analysis: The assay estimated nucleated cells by amplifying reference gene primers. Measured with immunoSEQ multiplex PCR; TCRdb has only the in-frame clones, and not every one. The DNA gave D and trimming, while V, J and clone size come from that table. The data show fewer than 85,000 clones, 75% to 90% seen once. The V end lost 2 bases, the J end lost 3 bases, and 7 bases lay between the germline ends. The germline gives CDR1 KGHSH, CDR2 LQKENI. This CDR3 spans 13 amino acids. This clone was seen a few times. Specimen: peripheral blood. V gene TRBV18 combines with J gene TRBJ1-1; D is possibly TRBD1 (5 bases). This clonotype was sampled from a man older than 75 with acute or convalescent COVID-19. In DNA form, the CDR3 reads TGTGCCAGCTCACCATTACAGGACACTGAAGCTTTCTTT. Amino acid sequence: CASSPLQDTEAFF.